This TCR beta chain comes out of a study of blood T cells in healthy people across ages. This clonotype occurred once. Its antigen is currently unknown. It was with a sample-barcoded 5' primer and a J-beta primer mix that a second PCR of roughly 6 to 12 cycles was run. TCRdb re-called the 5' RACE reads with MiXCR, one entry per CDR3 protein. The repertoire holds roughly 800,000 distinct CDR3 sequences, 55% to 70% seen once, with roughly 22% in the top ten. Study results and limitations: PBMCs left unsorted prevented a conclusive naive versus antigen-experienced comparison. Observed TCR beta diversity per million T cells went down as age went up. This fall followed a roughly linear course with age.

The sequenced material came from blood. The clonotype was recovered from a man aged 30 to 39 in good health.

Here the CDR3 DNA reads TGTGCCATCTCCGGGACAGTCACCGGGGAGCTGTTTTTT. Encoded protein: CAISGTVTGELFF. The V and J genes are TRBV10-3 and TRBJ2-2; 7 bases are a match to TRBD1. The V gene's germline CDR1 is ENHRY and CDR2 SYGVKD. This CDR3 is 13 amino acids long. V trimming: 8 bases; J trimming: 4 bases; junction bases outside the gene matches: 4.